Sequencing of this T cell receptor (beta chain) was carried out in a study of blood T cells in healthy people across ages. This clonotype has ten or more counts. Its antigen is as yet unknown. Regarding the study as a whole: Unknown donor CMV status possibly confounded expanded clonotype changes.

Every participating donor contributed approximately 10 milliliters of peripheral blood through a draw. Samples had at least 7 million PBMCs isolated from them. Alongside a J-beta primer mix, a sample-barcoded 5' primer served in a second PCR lasting about 7 to 11 cycles. TCRdb re-called the 5' RACE reads through MiXCR, storing one row per CDR3 protein. The repertoire consists of about 800,000 distinct CDR3 sequences, with roughly 50% occurring once and the leading ten covering around 22%. Material for sequencing was blood. This TCR came from a man in his thirties or forties in good health.

DNA of the CDR3: TGCGCCAGCAGCCAGAAAAGGACAGGGCCCTACGAGCAGTACTTC. Its protein is CASSQKRTGPYEQYF. The chain joins TRBV4-3 to TRBJ2-7; TRBD1 aligns across 8 bases. V shed 3 bases and J 2 bases; nucleotides not matched to a gene: 6. Germline values: CDR1 LGHNA, CDR2 YSLEER. The CDR3 extends over 15 amino acids.